These 18 T cell receptor beta chains came from one sample sequenced in a study of T-cell reconstitution after alpha-beta-depleted transplantation in children. The TCRbeta library incorporated unique molecular identifiers. TCRdb redid the calling of the PCR reads with MiXCR, one entry per CDR3 protein. The sample includes around 450,000 distinct CDR3 sequences, under 20% of them seen just once. The sequencing used PBMCs, mostly from graft donor cells, collected 360 days after TCRalphabeta/CD19-depleted stem cell transplant. These receptors all stem from a boy younger than two who had a stem cell transplant for Wiskott-Aldrich syndrome, so the T cells may come from the graft donor.

The chain recombines TRBV4-3 with TRBJ2-3; 11 bases align to TRBD2. Germline V CDR1 and CDR2: LGHNA, YSLEER. With V trimmed by 0 bases and J by 6 bases, 5 bases remained unmatched. CDR3 length: 16 residues. The CDR3 spells CASSQEGGLAADTQYF. CDR3 nucleotide sequence: TGCGCCAGCAGCCAAGAAGGGGGACTAGCGGCTGATACGCAGTATTTT.

The V gene is TRBV6-1, the J gene TRBJ1-4; D uncertain. Trimming shortened V by 2 bases and J by 7 bases, and 17 bases separated the two germline ends. This CDR3 has 16 amino acids. Germline V lookup: CDR1 MNHNS, CDR2 SASEGT. DNA of the CDR3: TGTGCCAGCAGTGAACAAAGATTTAGCCTCGCTGAAAAACTGTTTTTT. Its translation: CASSEQRFSLAEKLFF.

The sample holds a few counts of this clonotype. J is TRBJ1-6 and V is TRBV12-3 or TRBV12-4, with D uncertain. Trimming shortened V by 3 bases and J by 7 bases, and 10 bases separated the two germline ends. The CDR3 has 14 amino acids. Here the CDR3 DNA reads TGTGCCAGCAGTTTTAAAGGCTTAAATTCACCCCTCCACTTT. It encodes CASSFKGLNSPLHF.

This clonotype was seen only a few times. CDR3 bases: TGTGCCAGCAGTGGGAGGATTTACGAGCAGTACTTC. Its translation: CASSGRIYEQYF. This chain links TRBV2 with TRBJ2-7; D may be TRBD2 (5 bases). The CDR3 has 12 amino acids. The germline gives CDR1 SNHLY, CDR2 FYNNEI. Trimming pared 4 bases from V and 4 bases from J, leaving 8 bases between.

As concerns this clonotype: A much larger clone lies a single base off, so this may be a read error. The chain has TRBV12-3 or TRBV12-4 and TRBJ2-4; D is perhaps TRBD2 (6 bases). The CDR3 has 17 residues. CDR3 sequence: CACSLASGTGAKNIQYF. DNA for the CDR3: TGTGCCTGCAGTCTCGCCTCCGGGACTGGAGCCAAAAACATTCAGTACTTC.

This clonotype was found a few times. V usage is TRBV12-3 or TRBV12-4 and J usage is TRBJ2-7, with 7 bases aligning to TRBD2. V lost 7 bases to trimming and J lost 7 bases; unmatched junction nucleotides: 7. This CDR3 is 12 amino acids long. DNA for the CDR3: TGTGCCAGCACCTTTATCGGGGGGGAGCAGTACTTC. Amino acid sequence: CASTFIGGEQYF.

This clonotype has only a few counts. This chain connects TRBV18 to TRBJ2-7; 7 nucleotides line up with TRBD1. V trimming: 6 bases; J trimming: 3 bases; junction bases outside the gene matches: 11. Germline CDR1 is KGHSH and CDR2 is LQKENI. CDR3 length: 15 residues. The CDR3 region has the DNA TGTGCCAGCTCCAATAGCAGGGGGAGTAACTACGAGCAGTACTTC. Its translation is CASSNSRGSNYEQYF.

This clonotype was recorded many times. J is TRBJ2-5 and V is TRBV18, with D uncertain. V was trimmed by 3 bases and J by 4 bases, leaving 9 bases between them. This CDR3 is 13 amino acids long. Germline-derived CDR1 and CDR2 are KGHSH and LQKENI. CDR3 DNA: TGTGCCAGCTCACCTCGCGCTGCAGAGACCCAGTACTTC. Its translation: CASSPRAAETQYF. Full variable domain (missing parts from reference TRBV18 and TRBJ2-5): NAGVMQNPRHLVRRRGQEARLRCSPMKGHSHVYWYRQLPEEGLKFMVYLQKENIIDESGMPKERFSAEFPKEGPSILRIQQVVRGDSAAYFCASSPRAAETQYFGPGTRLLVL.

CDR3 protein: CASSFNRAPWGNTEAFF. CDR3 DNA sequence: TGTGCCAGCAGTTTTAACCGGGCCCCCTGGGGGAACACTGAAGCTTTCTTT. V gene TRBV12-3 or TRBV12-4 combines with J gene TRBJ1-1; no clear D. The CDR3 covers 17 residues. Trimming removed 3 bases at V and 1 base at J, with 18 bases between.

V gene TRBV27 combines with J gene TRBJ2-7; the D is unclear. The CDR3 totals 13 residues. Germline loops: CDR1 MNHEY, CDR2 SMNVEV (reference sequence). V lost 3 bases, J lost 12 bases, and 18 bases lay in between. The CDR3 reads CASSFVGNSIRYF. CDR3 nucleotide sequence: TGTGCCAGCAGTTTTGTGGGAAATTCGATCAGGTACTTC.

The chain uses TRBV7-2 and TRBJ2-7; 9 bases are shared with TRBD2. CDR3 length: 17 amino acids. The germline CDR1 and CDR2 sequences are SGHTA and FQGNSA. V was clipped by 4 bases and J by 4 bases; unmatched bases: 14. The CDR3 bases are TGTGCCAGCAGCTATGCTTCGATAGGACTAGCGCCTTACGAGCAGTACTTC. This gives the protein CASSYASIGLAPYEQYF.

This chain connects TRBV9 to TRBJ2-5; 14 bases are a match to TRBD2. Germline V gives CDR1 SGDLS, CDR2 YYNGEE. V lost 0 bases to trimming and J lost 4 bases; unmatched junction nucleotides: 5. The CDR3 has 17 residues. CDR3 residues: CASSVEGLAGEGETQYF. As DNA, the CDR3 is TGTGCCAGCAGCGTAGAGGGACTAGCGGGAGAAGGAGAGACCCAGTACTTC. Filled out from reference TRBV9 and TRBJ2-5, the complete variable domain reads DSGVTQTPKHLITATGQRVTLRCSPRSGDLSVYWYQQSLDQGLQFLIQYYNGEERAKGNILERFSAQQFPDLHSELNLSSLELGDSALYFCASSVEGLAGEGETQYFGPGTRLLVL.

The chain recombines TRBV30 with TRBJ2-3, with 9 bases lining up with TRBD2. V lost 5 bases to trimming and J lost 1 base; unmatched junction nucleotides: 10. The CDR3 spans 16 residues. The germline gives CDR1 GTSNPN, CDR2 SVGIG (reference sequence). CDR3 bases: TGTGCCTGGTCTGGGTATAGACTAGCGGGCACAGATACGCAGTATTTT. Protein product: CAWSGYRLAGTDTQYF.

This clonotype was detected many times. The chain employs TRBV12-3 or TRBV12-4 and TRBJ2-5, with no clear D. Deletions cut 9 bases from V and 1 base from J, with 12 bases between. The CDR3 is 13 amino acids. CDR3 residues: CASSRSFQETQYF. The CDR3, as DNA: TGTGCCAGTTCCCGGAGTTTCCAAGAGACCCAGTACTTC.

This clonotype has more than one count but fewer than ten. V is TRBV12-3 or TRBV12-4 and J is TRBJ2-1, with no clear D. This CDR3 spans 14 amino acids. V gave up 6 bases and J gave up 11 bases, with 20 bases separating them. The chain's CDR3 is CASRLRTLGVKQFF. CDR3 bases: TGTGCCAGCAGACTGAGGACCCTTGGGGTGAAGCAGTTCTTC.

As concerns this clonotype: One end of the junction does not line up with germline, which may come from a read error. The chain couples TRBV4-3 to TRBJ2-1; TRBD2 matches 8 bases. This CDR3 is built from 16 residues. Germline loops: CDR1 LGHNA, CDR2 YSLEER. The CDR3 protein is CANSQLTGLGLNEQFF. The CDR3 DNA reads TGCGCCAACAGCCAACTAACGGGACTAGGACTCAATGAGCAGTTCTTC.

This clonotype was counted ten times or more. The J gene is TRBJ2-7, the V gene TRBV10-3; 8 nucleotides match TRBD1. The trim removed 4 bases at V and 1 base at J, leaving 3 bases unmatched. Germline V gene sequence: CDR1 ENHRY, CDR2 SYGVKD. The CDR3 covers 14 residues. The CDR3 sequence: CAISGGDRSYEQYF. The CDR3 DNA is TGTGCCATCAGTGGGGGGGACAGGTCCTACGAGCAGTACTTC.

The chain couples TRBV4-3 to TRBJ2-7, with 12 bases lining up with TRBD2. V trimming: 5 bases; J trimming: 3 bases; junction bases outside the gene matches: 5. This CDR3 spans 15 amino acids. Germline V gene sequence: CDR1 LGHNA, CDR2 YSLEER. The CDR3 here is CASSALAGGGYEQYF. The CDR3 DNA reads as TGCGCCAGCAGCGCACTAGCGGGAGGAGGCTACGAGCAGTACTTC.